This TCR beta chain was sequenced during a study of cytomegalovirus exposure and HLA in healthy donors. Findings and caveats of the study: Associated with HLA alleles at 0.05 false discovery rate in a later analysis were 16,951 TCR beta sequences.

Points on this clone: Its antigen is as yet unknown.

With 60 Vbeta and 13 Jbeta primers, the PCR was carried out. Clones were read by immunoSEQ multiplex PCR, and TCRdb kept only the in-frame ones, dropping some. The sample carries some 200,000 clones, approximately 59% recorded once. The CDR3 is made up of 14 amino acids. V lost 4 bases and J lost 4; bases outside the gene matches: 4. The V gene's germline CDR1 is GTSNPN and CDR2 SVGIG (reference sequence). This TCR came from a man aged 40-49 years in good health and CMV-seronegative. The sample comprised PBMCs. This chain links TRBV30 with TRBJ2-5, with TRBD2 identical over 12 bases. CDR3 DNA sequence: TGTGCCTGGACTTCTAGCGGGAGGGGAGAGACCCAGTACTTC. Residues: CAWTSSGRGETQYF. The full variable domain, rest sourced from reference TRBV30 and TRBJ2-5, is SQTIHQWPATLVQPVGSPLSLECTVEGTSNPNLYWYRQAAGRGLQLLFYSVGIGQISSEVPQNLSASRPQDRQFILSSKKLLLSDSGFYLCAWTSSGRGETQYFGPGTRLLVL.